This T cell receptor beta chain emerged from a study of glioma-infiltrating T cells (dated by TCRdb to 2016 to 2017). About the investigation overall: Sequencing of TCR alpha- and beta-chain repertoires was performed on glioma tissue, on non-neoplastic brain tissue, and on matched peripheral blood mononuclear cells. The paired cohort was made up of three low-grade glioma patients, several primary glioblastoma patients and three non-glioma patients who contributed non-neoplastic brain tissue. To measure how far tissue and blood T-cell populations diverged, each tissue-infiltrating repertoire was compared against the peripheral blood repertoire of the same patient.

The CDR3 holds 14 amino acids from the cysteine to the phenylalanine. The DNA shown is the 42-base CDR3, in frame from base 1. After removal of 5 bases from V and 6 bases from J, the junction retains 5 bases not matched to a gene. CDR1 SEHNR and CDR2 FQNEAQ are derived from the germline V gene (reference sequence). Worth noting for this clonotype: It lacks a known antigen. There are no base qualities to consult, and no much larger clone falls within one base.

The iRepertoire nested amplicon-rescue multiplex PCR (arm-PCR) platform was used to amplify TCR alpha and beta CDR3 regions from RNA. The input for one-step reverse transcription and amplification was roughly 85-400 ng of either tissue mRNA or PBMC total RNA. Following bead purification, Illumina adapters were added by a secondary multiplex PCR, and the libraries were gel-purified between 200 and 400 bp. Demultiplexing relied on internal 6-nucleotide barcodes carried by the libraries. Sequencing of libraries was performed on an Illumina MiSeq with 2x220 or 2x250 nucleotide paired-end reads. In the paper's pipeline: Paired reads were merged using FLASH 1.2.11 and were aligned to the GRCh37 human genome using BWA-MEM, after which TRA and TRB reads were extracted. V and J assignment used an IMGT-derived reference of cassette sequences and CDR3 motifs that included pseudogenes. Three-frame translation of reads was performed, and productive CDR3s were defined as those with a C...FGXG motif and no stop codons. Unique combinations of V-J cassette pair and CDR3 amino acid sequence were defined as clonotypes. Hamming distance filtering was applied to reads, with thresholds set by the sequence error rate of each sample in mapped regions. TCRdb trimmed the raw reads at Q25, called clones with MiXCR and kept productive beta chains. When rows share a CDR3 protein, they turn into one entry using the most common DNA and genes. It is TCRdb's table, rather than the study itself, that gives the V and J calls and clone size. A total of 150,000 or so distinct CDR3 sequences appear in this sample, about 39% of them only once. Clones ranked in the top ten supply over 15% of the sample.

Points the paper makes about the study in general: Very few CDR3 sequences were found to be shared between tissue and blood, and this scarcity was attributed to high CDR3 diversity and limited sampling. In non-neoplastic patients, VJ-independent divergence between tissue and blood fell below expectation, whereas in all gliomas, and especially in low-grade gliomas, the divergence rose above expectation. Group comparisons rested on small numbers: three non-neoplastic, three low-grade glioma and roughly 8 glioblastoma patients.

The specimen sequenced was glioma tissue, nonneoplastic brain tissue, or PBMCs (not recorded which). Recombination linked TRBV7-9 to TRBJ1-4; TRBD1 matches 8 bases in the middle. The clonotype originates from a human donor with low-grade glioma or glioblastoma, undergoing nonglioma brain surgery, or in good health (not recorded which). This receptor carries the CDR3 CASSRTGTDEKLFF. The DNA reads TGTGCCAGCAGCCGGACAGGGACGGATGAAAAACTGTTTTTT.